The entry below gives a single T cell receptor (beta chain) sequence along with its context. Its matching antigen is unknown. On the basis of clinical symptoms, serum thyroxine and TRAb, thyroid ultrasound and orbital computed tomography, diagnoses were made. Using RNA transcripts as the source, TCR beta CDR3 regions were amplified. HTBI primers were employed in a first-round RT-PCR of the TCR CDR3. MiXCR, run by TCRdb on the multiplex PCR reads, gives a single entry per CDR3 protein. The top ten clones hold less than 9.5% of a sample with 650,000 to 800,000 distinct CDR3 sequences, just under 45% of them seen once. This record comes from a study of T cells in Graves' hyperthyroidism and ophthalmopathy. Deletions cut 5 bases from V and 4 bases from J, with 11 bases between. CDR3 length: 14 amino acids. The germline gives CDR1 SGHVS, CDR2 FQNEAQ. Study-level findings and limits: Expanded thyroid clonotypes (above 0.001) were mostly also found in blood.

The sequenced sample was peripheral blood or thyroid tissue (not recorded which). The source of this sequence is an adult man with Graves' disease, either hyperthyroidism or ophthalmopathy (not recorded which). This rearrangement joins TRBV7-8 to TRBJ1-4, with D hard to call. The CDR3 loop reads CASSQTPGNEKLFF. The CDR3 DNA reads as TGTGCCAGCAGCCAAACCCCGGGTAATGAAAAACTGTTTTTT.